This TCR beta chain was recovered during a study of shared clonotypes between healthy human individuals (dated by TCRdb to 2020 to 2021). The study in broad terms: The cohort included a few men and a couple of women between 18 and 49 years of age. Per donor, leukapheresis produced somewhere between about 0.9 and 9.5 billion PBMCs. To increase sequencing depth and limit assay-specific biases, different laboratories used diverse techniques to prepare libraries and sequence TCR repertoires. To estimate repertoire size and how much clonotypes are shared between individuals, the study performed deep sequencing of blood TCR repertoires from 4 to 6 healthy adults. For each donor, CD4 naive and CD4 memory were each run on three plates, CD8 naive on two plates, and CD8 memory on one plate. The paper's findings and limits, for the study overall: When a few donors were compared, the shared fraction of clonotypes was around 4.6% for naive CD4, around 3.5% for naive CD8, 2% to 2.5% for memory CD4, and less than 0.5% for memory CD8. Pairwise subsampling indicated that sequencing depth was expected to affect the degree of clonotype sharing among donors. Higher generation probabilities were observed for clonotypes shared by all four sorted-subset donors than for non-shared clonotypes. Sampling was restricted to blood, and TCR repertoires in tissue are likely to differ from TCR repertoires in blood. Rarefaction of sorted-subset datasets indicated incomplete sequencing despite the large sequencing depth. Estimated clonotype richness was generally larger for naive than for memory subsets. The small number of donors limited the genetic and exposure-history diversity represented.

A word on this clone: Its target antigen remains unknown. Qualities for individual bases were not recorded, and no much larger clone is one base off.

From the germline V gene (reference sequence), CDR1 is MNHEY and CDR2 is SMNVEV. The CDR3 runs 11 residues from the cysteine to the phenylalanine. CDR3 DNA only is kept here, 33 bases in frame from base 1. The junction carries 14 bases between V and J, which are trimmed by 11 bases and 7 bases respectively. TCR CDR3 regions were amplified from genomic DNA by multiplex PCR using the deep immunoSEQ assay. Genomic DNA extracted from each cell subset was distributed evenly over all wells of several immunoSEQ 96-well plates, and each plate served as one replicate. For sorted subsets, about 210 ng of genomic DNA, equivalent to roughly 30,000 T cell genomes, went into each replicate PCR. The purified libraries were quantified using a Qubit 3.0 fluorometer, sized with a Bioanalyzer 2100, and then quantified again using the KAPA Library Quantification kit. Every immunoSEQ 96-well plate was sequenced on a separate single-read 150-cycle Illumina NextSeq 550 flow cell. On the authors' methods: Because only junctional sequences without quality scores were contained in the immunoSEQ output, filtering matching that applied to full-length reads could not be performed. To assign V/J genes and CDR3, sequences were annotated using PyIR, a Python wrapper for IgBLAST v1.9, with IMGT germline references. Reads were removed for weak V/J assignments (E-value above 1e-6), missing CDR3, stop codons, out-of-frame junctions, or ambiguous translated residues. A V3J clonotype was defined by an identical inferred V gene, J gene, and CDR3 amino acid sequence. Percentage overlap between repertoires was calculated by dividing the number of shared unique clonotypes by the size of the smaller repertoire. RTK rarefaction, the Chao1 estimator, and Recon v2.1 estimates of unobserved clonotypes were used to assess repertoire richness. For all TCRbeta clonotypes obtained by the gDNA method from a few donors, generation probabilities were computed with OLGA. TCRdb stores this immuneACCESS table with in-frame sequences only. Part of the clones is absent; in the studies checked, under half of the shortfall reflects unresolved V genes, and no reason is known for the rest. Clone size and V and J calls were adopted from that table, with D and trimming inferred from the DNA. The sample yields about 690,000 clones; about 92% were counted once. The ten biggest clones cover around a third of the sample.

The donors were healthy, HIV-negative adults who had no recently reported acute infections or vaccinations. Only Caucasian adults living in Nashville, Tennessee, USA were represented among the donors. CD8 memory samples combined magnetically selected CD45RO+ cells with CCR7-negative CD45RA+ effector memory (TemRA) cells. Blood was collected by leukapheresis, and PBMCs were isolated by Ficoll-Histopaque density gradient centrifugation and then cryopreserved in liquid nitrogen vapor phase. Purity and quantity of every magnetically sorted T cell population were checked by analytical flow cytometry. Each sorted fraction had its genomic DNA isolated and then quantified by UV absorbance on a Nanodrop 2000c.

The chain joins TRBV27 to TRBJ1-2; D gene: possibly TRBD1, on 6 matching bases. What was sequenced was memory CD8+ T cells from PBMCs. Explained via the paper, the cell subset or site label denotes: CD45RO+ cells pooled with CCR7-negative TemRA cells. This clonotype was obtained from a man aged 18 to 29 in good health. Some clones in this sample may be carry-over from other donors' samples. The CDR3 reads CAYAGGPGYTF. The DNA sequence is TGTGCCTACGCGGGGGGGCCTGGCTACACCTTC.